A selection of T cell receptor beta chains follows, all from one sample in a study of response to subunit inactivated influenza vaccine. Via MiXCR, TCRdb re-called the RT-PCR reads, giving one row per CDR3 protein. The sample lists about 480,000 distinct CDR3 sequences, 9.5% to 13% seen once, with roughly 12% in the top ten. Sequences were derived from PBMCs from blood, sampled roughly 46 days after vaccination. The receptors here all came from a middle-aged man who received an inactivated influenza vaccine. CDR3s include the opening cysteine and the closing phenylalanine or tryptophan. Each record gives: D gene, J gene, V gene, clone size, CDR3 protein, CDR3 DNA. D genes are given only for firm matches. The size of a clone is reported for some rows only, either as once, few or many, or as a class for expanded clones.

>TRBD2|TRBJ2-2|TRBV4-3|NA
CASSQPWGGRSGELFF
TGCGCCAGCAGCCAACCGTGGGGAGGGCGTTCCGGGGAGCTGTTTTTT
>NA|TRBJ2-1|TRBV29-1|NA
CSVQVVEQFF
TGCAGCGTTCAGGTTGTTGAGCAGTTCTTC
>NA|TRBJ1-5|TRBV28|many
CASSPGGFYNQPQHF
TGTGCCAGCAGTCCGGGGGGTTTTTATAATCAGCCCCAGCATTTT
>NA|TRBJ2-2|TRBV4-3|many
CASSQDLRGPNTGELFF
TGCGCCAGCAGCCAAGACCTCCGGGGCCCGAACACCGGGGAGCTGTTTTTT
>TRBD2|TRBJ2-2|TRBV5-6|NA
CASSPRALSGSGELFF
TGTGCCAGCAGCCCGCGCGCCCTAAGCGGGAGCGGGGAGCTGTTTTTT
>NA|TRBJ2-5|TRBV4-1|few
CASSNRDFPGQETQYF
TGCGCCAGCAGCAACCGGGACTTTCCGGGGCAAGAGACCCAGTACTTC
>NA|TRBJ2-6|TRBV12-3/TRBV12-4|few
CASSLSGYGANVLTF
TGTGCCAGCAGTTTATCGGGATATGGGGCCAACGTCCTGACTTTC
>NA|TRBJ2-5|TRBV20-1|many
CSARPDHTQYF
TGCAGTGCTAGACCAGACCACACCCAGTACTTC
>TRBD1|TRBJ2-7|TRBV7-9|few
CASSTTGDWEQYF
TGTGCCAGCAGCACTACAGGGGATTGGGAGCAGTACTTC
>TRBD2|TRBJ2-7|TRBV5-1|few
CASSLGGTGSHEQYF
TGCGCCAGCAGCCTGGGAGGGACCGGTAGTCACGAGCAGTACTTC
>NA|TRBJ2-7|TRBV12-3/TRBV12-4|many
CASSSWPQAYEQYF
TGTGCCAGCAGTTCGTGGCCCCAGGCCTACGAGCAGTACTTC
>NA|TRBJ2-2|TRBV20-1|many
CSAIHPGELNTGELFF
TGCAGTGCTATCCATCCGGGGGAGCTGAACACCGGGGAGCTGTTTTTT
>TRBD1|TRBJ2-1|TRBV7-9|NA
CASSPKGARSYNEQFF
TGTGCCAGCAGCCCCAAGGGGGCGCGGTCCTACAATGAGCAGTTCTTC
>NA|TRBJ1-6|TRBV12-3/TRBV12-4|many
CASRGGGVSSPLHF
TGTGCCAGCAGGGGAGGGGGTGTTAGTTCACCCCTCCACTTT
>NA|TRBJ1-2|TRBV7-3|NA
CASSDGNGYTF
TGTGCCAGCAGCGACGGCAATGGCTACACCTTC
>TRBD2|TRBJ2-7|TRBV20-1|few
CSARDGSGRAIYEQYF
TGCAGTGCTAGAGATGGCAGCGGGAGGGCCATCTACGAGCAGTACTTC